The 2 T cell receptor beta chains given below trace back to one sample, sequenced in a study of control samples from healthy donors and cancer patients (dated by TCRdb to about 2020). The library came from the immunoSEQ multiplex PCR assay. Entries here come from immuneACCESS through TCRdb and include only in-frame sequences with V and J called. Some clones fail to appear in such tables; in the studies checked, an unresolved V gene covers under half of the shortfall, and the cause of the remainder is unknown. The table for this sample lists roughly 130,000 clones; about 95% of them were counted only once. Together, the top ten hold about 4% of the sample. Sequenced: blood. The receptors shown here come from a man aged 30 to 39 in good health.

The J gene is TRBJ1-6, the V gene TRBV5-1; 9 bases line up with TRBD1. The germline gives CDR1 SGHRS, CDR2 YFSETQ. There are 18 residues in the CDR3. The trim removed 4 bases at V and 0 bases at J, leaving 8 bases unmatched. As DNA, the CDR3 is TGCGCCAGCAGCCCTACAGGGGGCCCCAGCTCCTATAATTCACCCCTCCACTTT. Protein sequence: CASSPTGGPSSYNSPLHF.

The sample holds a few counts of this clone. The rearrangement uses TRBV7-9 and TRBJ1-1, with D possibly matching TRBD1 (5 bases). CDR1 is SEHNR, CDR2 FQNEAQ, per germline (reference sequence). There are 11 residues in the CDR3. The V gene lost 6 bases and the J gene lost 6 bases, with 8 bases spanning the gap. The CDR3 protein is CASRGVAEAFF. The CDR3 region has the DNA TGTGCCAGCAGGGGGGTTGCTGAAGCTTTCTTT.